This is a list of T cell receptor beta chains from one sample in a study of blood T cell repertoires in COVID-19. Assay: immunoSEQ multiplex PCR; the TCRdb copy retains only in-frame clones and omits some. The sample shows some 30,000 clones, roughly nine tenths of them seen only once. The sequenced sample consisted of peripheral blood. These receptors all come from a man aged 70-80 years with active or convalescent COVID-19. CDR3s include the opening cysteine and the closing phenylalanine or tryptophan. Fields, in order: clone size, J gene, D gene, V gene, CDR3 protein, CDR3 DNA. D genes are given only for firm matches. A clone size is listed for some rows: how often the clone was seen (once, few, many), or a class if it is expanded.

clone size: .
J gene: TRBJ1-1
D gene: .
V gene: TRBV27
CDR3 protein: CASSPRGRGANTEAFF
CDR3 DNA: TGTGCCAGCAGTCCCCGCGGGAGGGGGGCGAACACTGAAGCTTTCTTT

clone size: .
J gene: TRBJ1-1
D gene: TRBD1
V gene: TRBV5-4
CDR3 protein: CASHQGARNTEAFF
CDR3 DNA: TGTGCCAGCCACCAGGGGGCGAGAAACACTGAAGCTTTCTTT

clone size: .
J gene: TRBJ2-2
D gene: TRBD2
V gene: TRBV24-1
CDR3 protein: CATSDSGRSGELFF
CDR3 DNA: TGTGCCACCAGTGACAGCGGGAGGTCCGGGGAGCTGTTTTTT

clone size: .
J gene: TRBJ1-1
D gene: .
V gene: TRBV4-2
CDR3 protein: CASSQRGAGGMNTEAFF
CDR3 DNA: TGTGCCAGCAGCCAACGGGGCGCGGGGGGTATGAACACTGAAGCTTTCTTT

clone size: .
J gene: TRBJ2-1
D gene: TRBD2
V gene: TRBV24-1
CDR3 protein: CATGLAGGPKDEQFF
CDR3 DNA: TGTGCCACCGGGTTAGCGGGAGGGCCTAAGGATGAGCAGTTCTTC

clone size: once
J gene: TRBJ1-3
D gene: TRBD1
V gene: TRBV6-2/TRBV6-3
CDR3 protein: CASSRDSSGNTIYF
CDR3 DNA: TGTGCCAGCAGTCGGGACAGCTCTGGAAACACCATATATTTT

clone size: .
J gene: TRBJ1-2
D gene: TRBD1
V gene: TRBV6-2/TRBV6-3
CDR3 protein: CASSPGQGGGYTF
CDR3 DNA: TGTGCCAGCAGCCCCGGACAGGGTGGGGGCTACACCTTC

clone size: .
J gene: TRBJ1-5
D gene: .
V gene: TRBV7-2
CDR3 protein: CASSLVSGNQPQHF
CDR3 DNA: TGTGCCAGCAGCTTAGTCTCTGGCAATCAGCCCCAGCATTTT

clone size: .
J gene: TRBJ2-1
D gene: .
V gene: TRBV7-9
CDR3 protein: CASSPGHTYNEQFF
CDR3 DNA: TGTGCCAGCAGCCCGGGACACACGTACAATGAGCAGTTCTTC

clone size: .
J gene: TRBJ2-7
D gene: TRBD2
V gene: TRBV5-5
CDR3 protein: CASSLSPSGGFYEQYF
CDR3 DNA: TGTGCCAGCAGCTTGTCCCCTAGCGGGGGATTTTACGAGCAGTACTTC

clone size: few
J gene: TRBJ1-1
D gene: .
V gene: TRBV19
CDR3 protein: CASRRVTDTEAFF
CDR3 DNA: TGTGCCAGCCGCAGGGTGACGGACACTGAAGCTTTCTTT

clone size: .
J gene: TRBJ2-7
D gene: TRBD1
V gene: TRBV28
CDR3 protein: CASRDRGKDEQYF
CDR3 DNA: TGTGCCAGCAGGGACAGGGGCAAGGACGAGCAGTACTTC

clone size: .
J gene: TRBJ1-1
D gene: .
V gene: TRBV10-3
CDR3 protein: CAISEPVDNTEAFF
CDR3 DNA: TGTGCCATCAGTGAGCCAGTCGATAACACTGAAGCTTTCTTT

clone size: .
J gene: TRBJ2-5
D gene: .
V gene: TRBV5-6
CDR3 protein: CASLIAGFQETQYF
CDR3 DNA: TGTGCCAGCTTAATCGCGGGGTTCCAAGAGACCCAGTACTTC

clone size: .
J gene: TRBJ1-4
D gene: .
V gene: TRBV6-1
CDR3 protein: CASSEPRGYEKLFF
CDR3 DNA: TGTGCCAGCAGTGAGCCGCGGGGGTATGAAAAACTGTTTTTT

clone size: .
J gene: TRBJ2-4
D gene: .
V gene: TRBV23-1
CDR3 protein: CARAMSFDTAKNIQYF
CDR3 DNA: TGCGCCAGGGCCATGAGCTTCGACACTGCCAAAAACATTCAGTACTTC

clone size: .
J gene: TRBJ1-5
D gene: .
V gene: TRBV2
CDR3 protein: CASSVRETIGNQPQHF
CDR3 DNA: TGTGCCAGCAGTGTCCGGGAGACTATAGGCAATCAGCCCCAGCATTTT

clone size: .
J gene: TRBJ1-4
D gene: .
V gene: TRBV7-9
CDR3 protein: CASSLGFGGAGSNEKLFF
CDR3 DNA: TGTGCCAGCAGCTTAGGGTTCGGAGGGGCAGGGTCTAATGAAAAACTGTTTTTT

clone size: .
J gene: TRBJ1-1
D gene: .
V gene: TRBV5-4
CDR3 protein: CASSRRENTEAFF
CDR3 DNA: TGTGCCAGCAGCCGCCGGGAGAACACTGAAGCTTTCTTT

clone size: .
J gene: TRBJ2-1
D gene: TRBD2
V gene: TRBV3-1/TRBV3-2
CDR3 protein: CASSQKAGTSGNEQFF
CDR3 DNA: TGTGCCAGCAGCCAAAAAGCCGGGACTAGCGGCAATGAGCAGTTCTTC

clone size: .
J gene: TRBJ2-7
D gene: .
V gene: TRBV7-2
CDR3 protein: CASSRTATSYEQYF
CDR3 DNA: TGTGCCAGCAGCAGGACAGCTACCTCCTACGAGCAGTACTTC

clone size: .
J gene: TRBJ1-4
D gene: TRBD1
V gene: TRBV2
CDR3 protein: CASKRDRGEKLFF
CDR3 DNA: TGTGCCAGCAAGCGGGACAGGGGTGAAAAACTGTTTTTT

clone size: .
J gene: TRBJ1-1
D gene: TRBD1
V gene: TRBV18
CDR3 protein: CASSRDRGGRNTEAFF
CDR3 DNA: TGTGCCAGCTCACGTGACAGGGGCGGGCGGAACACTGAAGCTTTCTTT

clone size: .
J gene: TRBJ2-3
D gene: TRBD1
V gene: TRBV5-1
CDR3 protein: CASRGGTGMTDTQYF
CDR3 DNA: TGCGCCAGCAGGGGGGGGACAGGGATGACAGATACGCAGTATTTT

clone size: .
J gene: TRBJ1-2
D gene: .
V gene: TRBV18
CDR3 protein: CASSPTQGANYGYTF
CDR3 DNA: TGTGCCAGCTCACCTACCCAGGGCGCAAACTATGGCTACACCTTC

clone size: .
J gene: TRBJ2-7
D gene: .
V gene: TRBV2
CDR3 protein: CASSVGSGASVHEQYF
CDR3 DNA: TGTGCCAGCAGTGTGGGCTCCGGGGCTAGCGTCCACGAGCAGTACTTC

clone size: .
J gene: TRBJ2-7
D gene: TRBD2
V gene: TRBV6-1
CDR3 protein: CASSGSTSGGAGEQYF
CDR3 DNA: TGTGCCAGCAGTGGATCGACTAGCGGGGGGGCGGGAGAGCAGTACTTC

clone size: .
J gene: TRBJ1-1
D gene: TRBD1
V gene: TRBV18
CDR3 protein: CASSSNPGQGAGNTEAFF
CDR3 DNA: TGTGCCAGCTCGTCAAATCCGGGACAGGGGGCGGGGAACACTGAAGCTTTCTTT

clone size: .
J gene: TRBJ1-2
D gene: .
V gene: TRBV6-1
CDR3 protein: CASSENPAGYGYTF
CDR3 DNA: TGTGCCAGCAGTGAAAACCCGGCAGGCTATGGCTACACCTTC

clone size: .
J gene: TRBJ2-1
D gene: TRBD2
V gene: TRBV7-8
CDR3 protein: CASSRLGGLGYNEQFF
CDR3 DNA: TGTGCCAGCAGCCGCTTGGGGGGGTTAGGGTACAATGAGCAGTTCTTC

clone size: .
J gene: TRBJ1-6
D gene: .
V gene: TRBV28
CDR3 protein: CASDTGSWRPLHF
CDR3 DNA: TGTGCCAGCGACACAGGGTCGTGGCGACCCCTCCACTTT

clone size: .
J gene: TRBJ2-5
D gene: .
V gene: TRBV6-2/TRBV6-3
CDR3 protein: CASSYSNQETQYF
CDR3 DNA: TGTGCCAGCAGTTACTCTAATCAAGAGACCCAGTACTTC

clone size: .
J gene: TRBJ1-1
D gene: .
V gene: TRBV7-2
CDR3 protein: CASSFGWSGEAFF
CDR3 DNA: TGTGCCAGCAGCTTCGGTTGGTCCGGTGAAGCTTTCTTT

clone size: .
J gene: TRBJ2-1
D gene: TRBD2
V gene: TRBV19
CDR3 protein: CATLGLAGSYNEQFF
CDR3 DNA: TGTGCCACCTTGGGGCTAGCGGGCTCCTACAATGAGCAGTTCTTC

clone size: .
J gene: TRBJ1-1
D gene: .
V gene: TRBV5-4
CDR3 protein: CASSFPGLRGTEAFF
CDR3 DNA: TGTGCCAGCAGCTTCCCGGGACTCCGGGGGACTGAAGCTTTCTTT

clone size: once
J gene: TRBJ1-2
D gene: .
V gene: TRBV9
CDR3 protein: CASSPSGEANYGYTF
CDR3 DNA: TGTGCCAGCAGCCCGTCGGGGGAGGCAAACTATGGCTACACCTTC

clone size: once
J gene: TRBJ1-4
D gene: .
V gene: TRBV2
CDR3 protein: CASIGQGNEKLFF
CDR3 DNA: TGTGCCAGCATAGGGCAGGGAAATGAAAAACTGTTTTTT

clone size: .
J gene: TRBJ1-3
D gene: .
V gene: TRBV6-1
CDR3 protein: CASSESGTGRNTIYF
CDR3 DNA: TGTGCCAGCAGTGAAAGCGGCACAGGGCGAAACACCATATATTTT

clone size: .
J gene: TRBJ2-6
D gene: .
V gene: TRBV11-2
CDR3 protein: CASSFPSSGANVLTF
CDR3 DNA: TGTGCCAGCAGCTTTCCGAGCTCTGGGGCCAACGTCCTGACTTTC

clone size: .
J gene: TRBJ2-2
D gene: TRBD2
V gene: TRBV19
CDR3 protein: CASRRGLSNTGELFF
CDR3 DNA: TGTGCCAGTAGGAGGGGACTATCGAACACCGGGGAGCTGTTTTTT

clone size: .
J gene: TRBJ2-1
D gene: TRBD1
V gene: TRBV5-4
CDR3 protein: CASSLVGTGLYNEQFF
CDR3 DNA: TGTGCCAGCAGCTTGGTAGGGACAGGGCTCTACAATGAGCAGTTCTTC